The rows below give T cell receptor beta chains drawn from one sample of a study of T cells in Graves' hyperthyroidism and ophthalmopathy. TCRdb reprocessed the multiplex PCR reads via MiXCR and lists one record per CDR3 protein. The table has more than 300,000 distinct CDR3 sequences, about a sixth seen once. Input material: blood. Source of these receptors: a woman in her 30s with Graves' hyperthyroidism that later progressed to Graves' ophthalmopathy. Each CDR3 is given with its conserved first and last residue. A D gene is named only where the DNA matches it firmly. Only some rows state a clone size, as once, few, many or a class for expanded clones.

J gene,clone size,D gene,V gene,CDR3 DNA,CDR3 protein
TRBJ2-5,many,.,TRBV6-1,TGTGCCAGCAACCCGCGGGGTTTGGAAGAGACCCAGTACTTC,CASNPRGLEETQYF
TRBJ2-5,many,TRBD2,TRBV7-9,TGTGCCAGCAGCTCCTGGGAGCGGGGAACGCAAGAGACCCAGTACTTC,CASSSWERGTQETQYF
TRBJ2-3,.,TRBD1,TRBV7-2,TGTGCCAGCAGCGACACGGACAGGGAGGCCACAGATACGCAGTATTTT,CASSDTDREATDTQYF
TRBJ2-3,.,.,TRBV3-1,TGTGCCAGCAGCCAAGATTGGGGAAGCACAGATACGCAGTATTTT,CASSQDWGSTDTQYF
TRBJ2-7,many,TRBD2,TRBV3-1,TGTGCCAGCAGCCAGCGGGGGGTCTACGAGCAGTACTTC,CASSQRGVYEQYF
TRBJ2-1,many,.,TRBV6-2/TRBV6-3,TGTGCCAGCAGTTACTCGAATGTGGGGTCTATTGAGCAGTTCTTC,CASSYSNVGSIEQFF
TRBJ2-2,many,.,TRBV28,TGTGCCAGCAGTTTTCTAAACCCCTTGAAAACCCCAGGGCTAAACACCGGGGAGCTGTTTTTT,CASSFLNPLKTPGLNTGELFF
TRBJ1-5,.,TRBD1,TRBV5-1,TGTGCCAGCAGCAGAGGGACAGGGAATAATCCCCAGCATTTT,CASSRGTGNNPQHF
TRBJ2-5,many,TRBD2,TRBV5-8,TGTGCCAGCAGCCTGACCGACTTAGCGGGAGTTGGGGAGACCCAGTACTTC,CASSLTDLAGVGETQYF
TRBJ2-7,many,.,TRBV29-1,TGCAGCGCCGGGGCATCCGGGGTCTACGAGCAGTACTTC,CSAGASGVYEQYF
TRBJ2-2,many,TRBD1,TRBV28,TGTGCCAGCAGCCAAGACAGGGGGCAGGGCGGGGAGCTGTTTTTT,CASSQDRGQGGELFF
TRBJ2-1,many,.,TRBV7-9,TGTGCCAGCAGCTTAGCGTGGGAGCAGTTCTTC,CASSLAWEQFF
TRBJ2-5,many,TRBD2,TRBV4-1,TGCGCCAGCAGCCCTCGACTAGCGGGGGAGACCCAGTACTTC,CASSPRLAGETQYF
TRBJ2-7,many,TRBD2,TRBV30,TGTGCCAGCGACTTAGCGGGAGCCACCTACGAGCAGTACTTC,CASDLAGATYEQYF
TRBJ2-2,few,TRBD1,TRBV7-9,TGTGCCAGCAGCTCACAGGGGGACACCGGGGAGCTGTTTTTT,CASSSQGDTGELFF
TRBJ2-1,.,TRBD2,TRBV9,TGTGCCAGCAGCGAGGGGGCTAGCGGGAGGGACGGGAAGTTCTTC,CASSEGASGRDGKFF
TRBJ2-1,few,.,TRBV2,TGTGCCAGCAGGGAGACAGACTACAATGAGCAGTTCTTC,CASRETDYNEQFF
TRBJ1-2,few,.,TRBV6-5,TGTGCCAGCAGTTACTCGGTCAGGGGTCGGGACAACTATGGCTACACCTTC,CASSYSVRGRDNYGYTF
TRBJ1-2,many,TRBD1,TRBV10-1,TGCGCCAGCAGCGCGGACAGGGTGTTTGGCTACACCTTC,CASSADRVFGYTF
TRBJ1-1,.,.,TRBV12-3/TRBV12-4,TGTGCCAGCAGTTTCCCCCTAGACACTGAAGCTTTCTTT,CASSFPLDTEAFF
TRBJ2-3,few,.,TRBV5-1,TGCGCCAGCAAGATGGGACCGCCTAACACAGATACGCAGTATTTT,CASKMGPPNTDTQYF
TRBJ1-3,many,.,TRBV11-2,TGTGCCAGCAGCTTGGCGGGGCTTGATGGAAACACCATATATTTT,CASSLAGLDGNTIYF
TRBJ1-1,many,.,TRBV5-1,TGCGCCAGCAGCTTGGAAGGGAGCACTGAAGCTTTCTTT,CASSLEGSTEAFF